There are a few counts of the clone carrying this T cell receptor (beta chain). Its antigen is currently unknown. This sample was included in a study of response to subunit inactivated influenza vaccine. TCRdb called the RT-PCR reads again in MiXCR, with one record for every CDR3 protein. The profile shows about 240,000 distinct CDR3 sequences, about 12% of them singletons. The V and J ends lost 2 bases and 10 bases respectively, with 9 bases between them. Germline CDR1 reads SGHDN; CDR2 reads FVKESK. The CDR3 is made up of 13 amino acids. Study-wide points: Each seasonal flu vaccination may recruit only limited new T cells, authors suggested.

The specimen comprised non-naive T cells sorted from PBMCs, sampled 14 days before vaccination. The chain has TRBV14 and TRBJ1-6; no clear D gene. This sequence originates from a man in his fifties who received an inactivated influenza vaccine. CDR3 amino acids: CASSQSLVSPLHF. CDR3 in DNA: TGTGCCAGCAGCCAATCCTTGGTGTCACCCCTCCACTTT.